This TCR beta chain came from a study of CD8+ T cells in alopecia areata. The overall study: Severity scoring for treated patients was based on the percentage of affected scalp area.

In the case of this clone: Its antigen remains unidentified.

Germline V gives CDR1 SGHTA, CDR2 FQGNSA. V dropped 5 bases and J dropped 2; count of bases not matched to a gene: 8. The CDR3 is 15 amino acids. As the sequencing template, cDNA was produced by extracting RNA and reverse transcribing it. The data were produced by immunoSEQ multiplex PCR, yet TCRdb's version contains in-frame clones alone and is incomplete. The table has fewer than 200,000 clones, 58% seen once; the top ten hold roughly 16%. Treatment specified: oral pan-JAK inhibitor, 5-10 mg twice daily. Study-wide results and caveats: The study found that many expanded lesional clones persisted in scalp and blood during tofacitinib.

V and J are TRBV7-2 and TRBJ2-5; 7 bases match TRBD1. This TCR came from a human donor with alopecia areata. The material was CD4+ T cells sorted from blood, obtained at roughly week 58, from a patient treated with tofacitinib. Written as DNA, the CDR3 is TGTGCCAGCAGCCCACAGCCGGGACAGCAAGAGACCCAGTACTTC. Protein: CASSPQPGQQETQYF.